This TCR beta chain was captured by sequencing in a study of cytomegalovirus exposure and HLA in healthy donors. Study in general: Earlier findings included about 120 million unique TCR beta sequences obtained from about 180 million T cells.

CDR1 and CDR2 (germline): WSHSY, SAAADI. The CDR3 extends over 17 amino acids. The junction had 14 bases not matched to a gene; V was cut back by 6 bases and J by 4 bases. Study-level findings and limits: Excluded were some V segments that proved indistinguishable, including TRBV6-2 and TRBV6-3. After further analysis at a later stage, 17,000 or so TCR beta sequences were associated with HLA alleles at 0.05 false discovery rate.

Healthy bone marrow donors formed the donor group. Amplification used 60 Vbeta primers and 13 Jbeta primers. Here immunoSEQ multiplex PCR was the method, and the copy in TCRdb shows in-frame clones only, minus some. This sample carries under 200,000 clones, approximately 80% of them seen once, and the ten largest clones take approximately 6.8%. This clone has more than one count but fewer than ten. What it binds is not known. The V gene is TRBV10-2, the J gene TRBJ2-2; 7 bases line up with TRBD2. The sequence was obtained from a male donor in good health and CMV-seropositive. Sequenced material: PBMCs. The CDR3: CASRVFSGDAGTGELFF. For the CDR3, the DNA is TGCGCCAGCAGGGTATTCAGCGGGGACGCTGGCACCGGGGAGCTGTTTTTT.